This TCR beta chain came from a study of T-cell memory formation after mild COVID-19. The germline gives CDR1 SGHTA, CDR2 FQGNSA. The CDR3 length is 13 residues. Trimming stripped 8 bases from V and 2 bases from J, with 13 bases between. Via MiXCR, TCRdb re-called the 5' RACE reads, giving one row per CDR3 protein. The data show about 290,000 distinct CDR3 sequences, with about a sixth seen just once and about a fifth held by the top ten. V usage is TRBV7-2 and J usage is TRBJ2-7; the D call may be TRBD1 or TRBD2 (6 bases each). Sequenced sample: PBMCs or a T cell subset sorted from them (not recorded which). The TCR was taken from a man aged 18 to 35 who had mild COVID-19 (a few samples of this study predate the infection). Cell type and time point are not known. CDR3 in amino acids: CASSRDTPYEQYF. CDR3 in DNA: TGTGCCAGCTCGCGGGACACACCCTACGAGCAGTACTTC.